Below are 20 T cell receptor beta chains sequenced from a single sample in a study of T cell clonality in common variable immunodeficiency (dated by TCRdb to between 2014 and 2017). Their antigens are not known. Library preparation used the immunoSEQ multiplex PCR assay. Drawn from immuneACCESS, this table holds only the in-frame rearrangements with V and J called that TCRdb kept. Clones are partly lost; checked studies trace under half to an unresolved V gene and leave the rest unexplained. The table shows tens of thousands of clones here, with no singletons. About 2.1% of the sample is in the top ten clones. The investigation overall reported the following: Fewer deletions and N-nucleotide insertions were reportedly observed in CVID TCRbeta sequences, and highly modified clones with 13 or more V deletions were reportedly absent from CVID TCRbeta sequences.

Material for sequencing was peripheral blood mononuclear cells. The receptors shown here come from a human donor with common variable immunodeficiency.

Many counts were recorded for this clone. The read terminates 3 residues ahead of where the CDR3 ends, so the germline J gene completes it. The chain uses TRBV11-3 and TRBJ2-5, with D tentatively TRBD1 (6 bases). Trimming removed 2 bases at V and 2 bases at J, with 9 bases between. Germline V lookup: CDR1 SGHNT, CDR2 YENEEA. The CDR3 runs to 14 residues. The covered CDR3 bases are TGTGCCAGCAGCTTAAACAGGGAACAAGAGACC. Its protein is CASSLNREQET. The whole CDR3 is CASSLNREQETQYF.

This clone has at least ten counts. The observed sequence ends 3 residues before the CDR3 terminus, with the missing tail filled in from the germline J gene. The genes are TRBV15 and TRBJ2-5; 9 nucleotides align to TRBD2. The germline CDR1 and CDR2 sequences are LNHNV and YYDKDF (reference sequence). Trimming at V came to 0 bases and at J to 1 base, leaving 12 bases not matched to a gene. This CDR3 is 19 amino acids long. The sequenced CDR3 bases are TGTGCCACCAGCAGAGATCCGGGCGGGGGGGCGTTCGGCCAAGAGACC. Protein product: CATSRDPGGGAFGQET. The CDR3, in full, reads CATSRDPGGGAFGQETQYF. The entire variable domain, with the rest obtained from reference TRBV15 and TRBJ2-5, is as follows: DAMVIQNPRYQVTQFGKPVTLSCSQTLNHNVMYWYQQKSSQAPKLLFHYYDKDFNNEADTPDNFQSRRPNTSFCFLDIRSPGLGDTAMYLCATSRDPGGGAFGQETQYFGPGTRLLVL.

This clone appeared many times. CDR3 DNA (partial): TGCAGTGCTAGAAGGTCCGGGACAGCTAATGAAAAA. Amino acid sequence: CSARRSGTANEK. The whole CDR3 region reads CSARRSGTANEKLFF. The chain has TRBV20-1 and TRBJ1-4; 7 nucleotides line up with TRBD1. The CDR3 end lies 3 residues beyond the end of the read and is filled in from the germline J gene. Germline V CDR1 and CDR2: DFQATT, SNEGSKA (reference sequence). This CDR3 is 15 amino acids long. V lost 2 bases and J lost 3; bases outside the gene matches: 6.

This clone was counted at least ten times. The read ends 3 residues shy of where the CDR3 ends; the end is completed using the germline J gene. The gene calls are TRBV2 and TRBJ2-7; 9 bases agree with TRBD1. V was clipped by 5 bases and J by 3 bases; unmatched bases: 5. Looked up from germline, CDR1 is SNHLY and CDR2 is FYNNEI. The length of the CDR3 is 14 residues. The CDR3 reads CASSLQGANYEQYF. Incomplete CDR3 DNA: TGTGCCAGCAGTCTACAGGGGGCGAACTACGAG.

This clone has at least ten counts. The read ends 3 residues shy of where the CDR3 ends; the end is completed using the germline J gene. The V gene is TRBV4-2, the J gene TRBJ2-7; TRBD1 matches at 10 bases. In germline, CDR1 is LGHNA, CDR2 YNFKEQ. Trimming took 0 bases from V and 2 from J; bases not matched to a gene: 7. This CDR3 comprises 17 residues. CDR3 sequence reads: CASSQELVTGGAYEQYF. The sequenced CDR3 bases are TGTGCCAGCAGCCAAGAATTGGTGACAGGGGGCGCCTACGAG.

This clone was counted at least ten times. The read falls 3 residues short of the CDR3 end, and the missing part is taken from the germline J gene. This chain joins TRBV6-1 and TRBJ2-7, with TRBD1 matching 7 bases. Germline CDR1 reads MNHNS; CDR2 reads SASEGT. The trim removed 4 bases at V and 4 bases at J, leaving 4 bases unmatched. The CDR3 sequence is 13 residues long. CDR3 sequence reads: CASSVTGVYEQYF. CDR3 DNA (partial): TGTGCCAGCAGTGTCACAGGGGTGTACGAG.

This clone was detected ten times or more. Read coverage stops 3 residues before the CDR3 terminus; the germline J gene supplies the remainder. The chain combines TRBV19 with TRBJ1-2; TRBD1 matches at 8 bases. Losses at the gene ends were 3 bases for V and 3 bases for J; bases not matched to a gene: 12. Germline V lookup: CDR1 LNHDA, CDR2 SQIVND (reference sequence). CDR3 size: 17 residues. The part of the CDR3 DNA that was read is TGTGCCAGTAGTATCTGGTCACCGGACAGGGTTGACTATGGC. It yields the protein CASSIWSPDRVDYG. The full CDR3 sequence reads CASSIWSPDRVDYGYTF.

This clone has a count of ten or more. The read ends 3 residues before the CDR3 terminus; that terminus is restored from the germline J gene. V and J are TRBV15 and TRBJ1-6; TRBD1 aligns across 10 bases. V dropped 8 bases and J dropped 7; count of bases not matched to a gene: 8. CDR3 size: 15 residues. The germline V gene has CDR1 LNHNV and CDR2 YYDKDF (reference sequence). The CDR3 here is CATRDRGVLNSPLHF. The part of the CDR3 DNA that was read is TGTGCCACCCGGGACAGGGGCGTTTTGAATTCACCC.

Ten or more counts support this clone. The read stops 3 residues short of the end of the CDR3; the missing end is completed from the germline J gene. The rearrangement joins TRBV20-1 to TRBJ2-1; 9 bases are a match to TRBD1. CDR1 is DFQATT, CDR2 SNEGSKA, per germline (reference sequence). Losses at the gene ends were 6 bases for V and 5 bases for J; bases not matched to a gene: 14. This CDR3 has 16 residues. The chain's CDR3 is CSAPSDGTGINNEQFF. Partial CDR3 DNA: TGCAGTGCCCCTAGCGACGGGACAGGGATAAACAATGAG.

As regards this clone: Read sequence stops 3 residues before the CDR3 end, and the germline J gene provides the missing end. The V gene is TRBV2, the J gene TRBJ1-2, with a possible D match to TRBD1 (5 bases). In germline, CDR1 is SNHLY, CDR2 FYNNEI. This CDR3 region has 11 residues. The V gene lost 7 bases and the J gene lost 2 bases, with 5 bases spanning the gap. The CDR3 is CASTGNYGYTF. The covered CDR3 bases are TGTGCCAGCACAGGGAACTATGGC.

As concerns this clone: The CDR3 end lies 3 residues beyond the end of the read and is filled in from the germline J gene. The gene calls are TRBV7-9 and TRBJ1-1; a weak D match, TRBD1 (5 bases). The CDR3 is made up of 13 amino acids. Germline-derived CDR1 and CDR2 are SEHNR and FQNEAQ (reference sequence). The DNA read from the CDR3 is TGTGCCAGCAGCTTAGAAGGGGTGTATAAA. This translates into CASSLEGVYK. The CDR3 in full is CASSLEGVYKAFF.

This clone has just a few counts. The read ends 3 residues early relative to the CDR3; the germline J gene fills the gap. The chain links TRBV30 to TRBJ1-2; TRBD1 aligns across 7 bases. Germline CDR1 GTSNPN, CDR2 SVGIG (reference sequence). The CDR3 has 13 amino acids. CDR3 bases read: TGTGCCTGGAGTCCAACAGGGGTAGGGGGC. Protein: CAWSPTGVGG. The entire CDR3 is CAWSPTGVGGYTF.

In its sample, this clone was seen many times. Read data end 3 residues before the CDR3 end; the end is taken from the germline J gene. This chain uses TRBV10-3 with TRBJ2-7, with TRBD1 matching over 7 bases. Germline CDR1 is ENHRY and CDR2 is SYGVKD. V trimming: 5 bases; J trimming: 3 bases; junction bases outside the gene matches: 16. The CDR3 loop spans 17 amino acids. The CDR3 DNA, read in part, is TGTGCCATCAGTCAAATGGACCCAAGGACAGGTGGCTACGAG. Translated: CAISQMDPRTGGYE. The complete CDR3 protein is CAISQMDPRTGGYEQYF.

This clone has a count of ten or more. Sequencing ends 3 residues short of the CDR3 end; the germline J gene provides the rest. This sequence joins TRBV30 and TRBJ2-1; D unclear. This CDR3 spans 13 amino acids. V lost 4 bases to trimming and J lost 8 bases, with 15 bases between them. The germline V gene has CDR1 GTSNPN and CDR2 SVGIG (reference sequence). The covered CDR3 bases are TGTGCCTGGAAGTGGATAGGGTTCGATGAG. This encodes CAWKWIGFDE. The entire CDR3 sequence reads CAWKWIGFDEQFF. The full variable domain, completed using reference TRBV30 and TRBJ2-1, is SQTIHQWPATLVQPVGSPLSLECTVEGTSNPNLYWYRQAAGRGLQLLFYSVGIGQISSEVPQNLSASRPQDRQFILSSKKLLLSDSGFYLCAWKWIGFDEQFFGPGTRLTVL.

This clone showed up many times. The read ends 3 residues before the CDR3 terminus; that terminus is restored from the germline J gene. V gene TRBV19 combines with J gene TRBJ1-1, with D perhaps matching TRBD1 (6 bases). The V end lost 4 bases, the J end lost 5 bases, and 8 bases lay between the germline ends. CDR1 and CDR2 (germline): LNHDA, SQIVND (reference sequence). This CDR3 has 12 residues. Incomplete CDR3 DNA: TGTGCCAGTAGTACAGGGGAGACTGAA. Translating it yields CASSTGETE. From start to end, the CDR3 is CASSTGETEAFF.

This clone occurred many times. The read stops 3 residues short of the end of the CDR3; the missing end is completed from the germline J gene. This chain uses TRBV7-9 with TRBJ2-7; 11 bases fit TRBD2. This CDR3 comprises 13 residues. The germline V gene encodes CDR1 SEHNR and CDR2 FQNEAQ (reference sequence). After removal of 6 bases from V and 5 bases from J, the junction contained 3 bases not matched to a gene. The part of the CDR3 DNA that was read is TGTGCCAGCAGTAGCGGGGGGGCCGACGAG. Translated: CASSSGGADE. The whole CDR3 is CASSSGGADEQYF. Complete variable domain (other parts from reference TRBV7-9 and TRBJ2-7): DTGVSQNPRHKITKRGQNVTFRCDPISEHNRLYWYRQTLGQGPEFLTYFQNEAQLEKSRLLSDRFSAERPKGSFSTLEIQRTEQGDSAMYLCASSSGGADEQYFGPGTRLTVT.

Many counts were recorded for this clone. The read comes to an end 3 residues before the CDR3 does, leaving the germline J gene to fill in the end. The chain is built from TRBV5-1 and TRBJ2-1; 9 bases are a match to TRBD1. Trimming cost V 1 base and J 3 bases; bases outside gene matches: 5. The CDR3 runs to 16 residues. CDR1 is SGHRS and CDR2 is YFSETQ in the germline V gene. This chain's CDR3 is CASSLSRDRVYNEQFF. CDR3 DNA, as far as it was read: TGCGCCAGCAGCTTGAGTAGGGACAGGGTCTACAATGAG.

This clone was recorded many times. The read comes to an end 3 residues before the CDR3 does, leaving the germline J gene to fill in the end. The V and J genes are TRBV11-2 and TRBJ2-7; D perhaps matches TRBD1 (5 bases). Trimming shortened V by 7 bases and J by 3 bases, and 16 bases separated the two germline ends. The germline gives CDR1 SGHAT, CDR2 FQNNGV. This CDR3 is 14 amino acids long. Partial CDR3 DNA: TGTGCCAGCACCCCCCAGGGCCAGCTCTACGAG. It translates to CASTPQGQLYE. The whole CDR3 sequence is CASTPQGQLYEQYF.

This clone was counted only a few times. The CDR3 is cut off 3 residues early in the read; its end comes from the germline J gene. This chain links TRBV2 with TRBJ2-7; D not certain. The CDR3 runs 12 residues. With 5 bases removed from V and 3 bases from J, the gap between germline ends came to 8 bases. Germline assignment: CDR1 SNHLY and CDR2 FYNNEI. The covered CDR3 bases are TGTGCCAGCAGTAGGCAGTTCTACGAG. Translated, it gives CASSRQFYE. The entire CDR3 sequence reads CASSRQFYEQYF.

Details on this clone: The CDR3 end is not reached by the read, which stops 3 residues before it; the germline J gene fills it in. The chain is built from TRBV20-1 and TRBJ2-7; D perhaps matches TRBD1 (5 bases). Germline-derived CDR1 and CDR2 are DFQATT and SNEGSKA (reference sequence). The CDR3 length is 13 residues. V was pared by 5 bases and J by 1 base, with 12 bases between. The CDR3 DNA, read in part, is TGCAGTGCTCCCCAGGGCCCTTCCTACGAG. Protein sequence: CSAPQGPSYE. The complete CDR3 protein is CSAPQGPSYEQYF.